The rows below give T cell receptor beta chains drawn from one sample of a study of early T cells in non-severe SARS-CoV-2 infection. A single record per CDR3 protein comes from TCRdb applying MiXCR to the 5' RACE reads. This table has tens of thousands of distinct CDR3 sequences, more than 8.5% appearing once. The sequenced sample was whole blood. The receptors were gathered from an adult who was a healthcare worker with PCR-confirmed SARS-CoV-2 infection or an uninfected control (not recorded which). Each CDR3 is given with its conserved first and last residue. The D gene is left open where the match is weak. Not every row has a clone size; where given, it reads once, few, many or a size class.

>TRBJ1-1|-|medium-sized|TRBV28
CASSHGGGGANTEAFF
TGTGCCAGCAGCCATGGGGGTGGAGGGGCGAACACTGAAGCTTTCTTT
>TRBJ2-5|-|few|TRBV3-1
CASSHSSTSYETQYF
TGTGCCAGCAGCCACAGCTCCACTAGCTACGAGACCCAGTACTTC
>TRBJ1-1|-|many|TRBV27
CASSLIPGGPMNTEAFF
TGTGCCAGCAGTTTAATTCCCGGGGGACCGATGAACACTGAAGCTTTCTTT
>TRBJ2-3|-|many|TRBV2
CASSVSSLGHTQYF
TGTGCCAGCAGTGTATCTTCTCTGGGCCATACGCAGTATTTT
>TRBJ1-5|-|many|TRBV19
CASRPTARGNQPQHF
TGTGCCAGTAGACCGACAGCAAGAGGCAATCAGCCCCAGCATTTT
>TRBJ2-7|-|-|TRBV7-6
CASSHNGASEQYF
TGTGCCAGCAGCCATAACGGGGCGTCCGAGCAGTACTTC
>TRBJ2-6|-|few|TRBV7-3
CASSLGDGARGANVLTF
TGTGCCAGCAGCTTAGGGGACGGGGCGCGTGGGGCCAACGTCCTGACTTTC
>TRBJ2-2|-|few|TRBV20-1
CSATGTSAGELFF
TGCAGTGCTACCGGAACTTCGGCCGGGGAGCTGTTTTTT
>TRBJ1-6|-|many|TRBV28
CATRQYYNSPLHF
TGTGCCACCAGACAGTATTATAATTCACCCCTCCACTTT
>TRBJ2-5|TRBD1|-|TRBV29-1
CSVGTGGTQYF
TGCAGCGTGGGGACAGGAGGGACCCAGTACTTC
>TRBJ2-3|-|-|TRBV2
CASSVLAMTDTQYF
TGTGCCAGCAGCGTACTAGCTATGACAGATACGCAGTATTTT
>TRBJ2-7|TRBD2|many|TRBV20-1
CSARDPWREGYEQYF
TGCAGTGCTAGAGATCCGTGGCGGGAGGGCTACGAGCAGTACTTC
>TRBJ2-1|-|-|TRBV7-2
CASSSGPSRVQFF
TGTGCCAGCAGCTCCGGGCCCTCCAGGGTACAGTTCTTC
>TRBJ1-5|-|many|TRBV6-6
CASRGPQGKPQHF
TGTGCCAGCAGGGGACCTCAGGGGAAGCCCCAGCATTTT
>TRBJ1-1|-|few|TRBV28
CASSLVPGRGTEAFF
TGTGCCAGCAGTTTGGTTCCCGGTAGAGGCACTGAAGCTTTCTTT
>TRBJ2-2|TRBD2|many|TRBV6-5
CASSAGLADYTGELFF
TGTGCCAGCAGCGCGGGACTAGCAGATTACACCGGGGAGCTGTTTTTT
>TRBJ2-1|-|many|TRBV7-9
CASSLAASNDEQFF
TGTGCCAGCAGCTTAGCGGCAAGCAATGATGAGCAGTTCTTC
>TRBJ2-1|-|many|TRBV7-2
CASSLTVPGWTSYNEQFF
TGTGCCAGCAGCTTAACGGTCCCGGGGTGGACCTCCTACAATGAGCAGTTCTTC
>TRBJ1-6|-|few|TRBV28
CATKTGTDNNSPLHF
TGTGCCACCAAAACCGGGACGGACAATAATTCACCCCTCCACTTT
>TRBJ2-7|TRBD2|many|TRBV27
CASSTTSGRSYEQYF
TGTGCCAGCAGTACCACTAGCGGGCGTTCCTACGAGCAGTACTTC
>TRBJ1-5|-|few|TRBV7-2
CASSLVTGGSSQPQHF
TGTGCCAGCAGCTTAGTGACGGGGGGGAGCAGTCAGCCCCAGCATTTT
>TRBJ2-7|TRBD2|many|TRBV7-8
CASTPGAGGSYEQYF
TGTGCCAGCACCCCTGGGGCGGGAGGGTCGTACGAGCAGTACTTC
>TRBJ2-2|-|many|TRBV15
CATSGDKNTGELFF
TGTGCCACCAGCGGGGACAAGAACACCGGGGAGCTGTTTTTT
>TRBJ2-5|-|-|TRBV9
CASSVDPGQETQYF
TGTGCCAGCAGCGTCGATCCAGGGCAAGAGACCCAGTACTTC
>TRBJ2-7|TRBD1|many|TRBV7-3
CASSLMGTGAYEQYF
TGTGCCAGCAGCTTAATGGGGACAGGGGCCTACGAGCAGTACTTC
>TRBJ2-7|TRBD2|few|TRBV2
CASSETGGPRGDEQYF
TGTGCCAGCAGTGAAACGGGCGGACCCCGGGGGGACGAGCAGTACTTC
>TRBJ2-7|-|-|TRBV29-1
CSVRNNEQYF
TGCAGCGTTAGGAACAACGAGCAGTACTTC
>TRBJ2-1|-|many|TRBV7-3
CASSPLAGSCNEQFF
TGTGCCAGCAGCCCCCTCGCGGGATCCTGCAATGAGCAGTTCTTC
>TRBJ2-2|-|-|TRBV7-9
CASSFGQISGELFF
TGTGCCAGCAGCTTTGGTCAGATTAGCGGGGAGCTGTTTTTT
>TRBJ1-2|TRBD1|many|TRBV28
CASSPGQGLNYGYTF
TGTGCCAGCAGTCCGGGACAGGGCCTTAACTATGGCTACACCTTC
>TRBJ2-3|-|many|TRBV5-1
CASSYGPPDTQYF
TGCGCCAGCAGCTACGGGCCTCCAGATACGCAGTATTTT
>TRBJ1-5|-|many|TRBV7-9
CASSPGGRQPQHF
TGTGCCAGCAGCCCGGGGGGCAGGCAGCCCCAGCATTTT
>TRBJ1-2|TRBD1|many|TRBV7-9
CASSLGGDSYGYTF
TGTGCCAGCAGCTTAGGAGGGGACAGCTATGGCTACACCTTC
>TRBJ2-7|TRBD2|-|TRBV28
CAIQREGYEQYF
TGTGCCATTCAACGGGAGGGCTACGAGCAGTACTTC
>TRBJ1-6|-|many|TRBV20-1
CSAREIGYHNSPLHF
TGCAGTGCTAGAGAGATCGGGTATCATAATTCACCCCTCCACTTT
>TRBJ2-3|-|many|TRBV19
CASSPWDAGRRDTQYF
TGTGCCAGTAGTCCCTGGGACGCGGGAAGGCGAGATACGCAGTATTTT
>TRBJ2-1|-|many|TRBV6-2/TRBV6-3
CASTPGSSYNEQFF
TGTGCCAGCACGCCGGGGAGCTCCTACAATGAGCAGTTCTTC
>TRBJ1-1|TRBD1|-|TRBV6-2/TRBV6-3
CASSYTRTGMNTEVFF
TGTGCCAGCAGTTACACCCGGACAGGTATGAACACTGAAGTTTTCTTT
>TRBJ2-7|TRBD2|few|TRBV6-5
CASSQAGGGAYEQYF
TGTGCCAGCAGCCAGGCGGGAGGGGGCGCGTACGAGCAGTACTTC
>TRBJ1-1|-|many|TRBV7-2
CASSFAGGRTEAFF
TGTGCCAGCAGCTTCGCCGGGGGTAGGACTGAAGCTTTCTTT
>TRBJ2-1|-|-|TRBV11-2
CASTLAATSRNEQFF
TGTGCCAGCACCTTGGCAGCGACTAGTCGTAATGAGCAGTTCTTC
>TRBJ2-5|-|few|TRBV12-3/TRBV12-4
CASSVGSRGTQYF
TGTGCCAGCAGTGTTGGCAGTCGAGGGACCCAGTACTTC
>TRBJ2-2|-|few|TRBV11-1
CASSLDGHTTGELFF
TGTGCCAGCAGCTTAGACGGCCACACCACCGGGGAGCTGTTTTTT
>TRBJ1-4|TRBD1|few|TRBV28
CASSPGTGYEKLFF
TGTGCCAGCAGCCCCGGGACAGGGTATGAAAAACTGTTTTTT
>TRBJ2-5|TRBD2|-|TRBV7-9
CASSLDLAGRRETQYF
TGTGCCAGCAGCCTCGACCTAGCGGGAAGACGCGAGACCCAGTACTTC
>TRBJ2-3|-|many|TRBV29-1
CSVGSTSTDTQYF
TGCAGCGTTGGGTCCACCAGCACAGATACGCAGTATTTT
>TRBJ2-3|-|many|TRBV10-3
CAISTGADTQYF
TGTGCCATCAGCACGGGAGCCGATACGCAGTATTTT
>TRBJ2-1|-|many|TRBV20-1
CSARGRDSSYNEQFF
TGCAGTGCTAGAGGGCGGGACAGCTCCTACAATGAGCAGTTCTTC
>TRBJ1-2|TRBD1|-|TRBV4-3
CASSRGQGTYGYTF
TGCGCCAGCAGCCGCGGACAGGGTACATATGGCTACACCTTC
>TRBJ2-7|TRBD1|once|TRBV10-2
CASKGTGYIYEQYF
TGCGCCAGCAAAGGGACAGGGTATATCTACGAGCAGTACTTC
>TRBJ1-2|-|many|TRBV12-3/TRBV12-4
CASTPGDPGNGYTF
TGTGCCAGCACCCCAGGAGATCCAGGGAATGGCTACACCTTC
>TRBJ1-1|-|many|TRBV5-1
CASSLRTRDTEAFF
TGCGCCAGCAGCCTTCGGACCCGGGACACTGAAGCTTTCTTT
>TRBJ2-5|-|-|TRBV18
CASSIQEIGETQYF
TGTGCCAGCTCAATACAGGAGATCGGAGAGACCCAGTACTTC
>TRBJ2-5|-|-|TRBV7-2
CASSLDSGQETQYF
TGTGCCAGCAGCCTAGACAGCGGCCAAGAGACCCAGTACTTC
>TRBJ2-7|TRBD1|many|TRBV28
CASTSTSPGQGFHEQYF
TGTGCCAGCACCAGTACAAGTCCGGGACAGGGGTTCCACGAGCAGTACTTC